The 25 T cell receptor beta chains given below trace back to one sample, sequenced in a study of CD8 T cells in Susac syndrome. RNA in amounts of roughly 0.5 to 1 ug was reverse transcribed with random hexamers. TCRdb reprocessed the immunoSEQ multiplex PCR reads via MiXCR and lists one record per CDR3 protein. In the table there are approximately 190,000 distinct CDR3 sequences, nearly 95% of which are singletons. Sequenced sample: CD4+ T cells from PBMCs. These TCRs come from a human donor with multiple sclerosis.

The chain joins TRBV12-3 or TRBV12-4 to TRBJ2-7; no definite D call. This CDR3 is 12 amino acids long. Trimming shortened V by 6 bases and J by 5 bases, and 11 bases separated the two germline ends. CDR3 sequence: CASSRNGHEQYF. CDR3 DNA: TGTGCCAGCAGCCGAAATGGCCACGAGCAGTACTTC.

The rearrangement joins TRBV15 to TRBJ2-7, with TRBD2 matching over 7 bases. From germline, CDR1 is LNHNV and CDR2 YYDKDF (reference sequence). V was pared by 9 bases and J by 3 bases, with 8 bases of the junction left unmatched. This CDR3 has 13 residues. CDR3 protein: CATGRDYNYEQYF. DNA for the CDR3: TGTGCCACTGGCCGGGACTACAACTACGAGCAGTACTTC.

The V gene is TRBV5-1, the J gene TRBJ2-4, with D possibly matching TRBD1 (6 bases). Looked up from germline, CDR1 is SGHRS and CDR2 is YFSETQ. The CDR3 contains 11 residues. V shed 4 bases and J shed 13 bases, with 12 bases lying between them. CDR3 sequence reads: CASSNEQGQYF. The CDR3 bases are TGCGCCAGCAGCAACGAACAGGGACAGTACTTC.

The chain employs TRBV27 and TRBJ2-1, with 10 bases aligning to TRBD1. Unmatched junction bases numbered 9, after V lost 1 base and J lost 9 bases. Germline CDR1 is MNHEY and CDR2 is SMNVEV (reference sequence). CDR3 length: 16 residues. CDR3 DNA sequence: TGTGCCAGCAGTTTATTCGGCGGGACAGGGGTAGGTGAGCAGTTCTTC. Its protein is CASSLFGGTGVGEQFF.

The chain joins TRBV4-2 to TRBJ2-3; D unclear. The CDR3 length is 16 residues. The V and J ends lost 1 base and 1 base respectively, with 12 bases between them. The V gene's germline CDR1 is LGHNA and CDR2 YNFKEQ. The DNA for the CDR3 is TGTGCCAGCAGCCAAGGCGCCCCTCCTCGCACAGATACGCAGTATTTT. Translated, it gives CASSQGAPPRTDTQYF.

The chain uses TRBV18 and TRBJ2-5; possible D gene TRBD2, 5 bases. In germline, CDR1 is KGHSH, CDR2 LQKENI. CDR3 length: 12 residues. V lost 3 bases, J lost 5 bases, and 7 bases lay in between. The CDR3 here is CASSPRGETQYF. CDR3 nucleotides: TGTGCCAGCTCACCTCGAGGGGAGACCCAGTACTTC.

This chain joins TRBV20-1 and TRBJ2-3; 7 nucleotides line up with TRBD1. CDR3 length: 13 residues. Germline V CDR1 and CDR2: DFQATT, SNEGSKA (reference sequence). V gave up 5 bases and J gave up 5 bases; unmatched junction bases: 7. The CDR3: CSAPRQGVDTQYF. Written as DNA, the CDR3 is TGCAGTGCTCCTCGACAGGGTGTAGATACGCAGTATTTT.

The rearrangement uses TRBV5-6 and TRBJ2-1, with 7 bases identical to TRBD1. The germline V gene encodes CDR1 SGHDT and CDR2 YYEEEE. The CDR3 runs to 15 residues. After removal of 4 bases from V and 5 bases from J, the junction contained 9 bases not matched to a gene. Here the CDR3 DNA reads TGTGCCAGCAGCAAACAGGGGCCGCCTAACAATGAGCAGTTCTTC. Translating it yields CASSKQGPPNNEQFF.

The rearrangement uses TRBV3-1 and TRBJ1-1, with D uncertain. V gave up 3 bases and J gave up 0 bases, with 5 bases separating them. The germline V gene has CDR1 LGHDT and CDR2 YNNKEL (reference sequence). This CDR3 comprises 13 residues. CDR3 protein: CASSQRMNTEAFF. CDR3 in DNA: TGTGCCAGCAGCCAGAGGATGAACACTGAAGCTTTCTTT.

This CDR3 reads CASSLSYTFSYEQYF. The CDR3 nucleotides are TGTGCCAGCAGTTTATCTTACACTTTCTCCTACGAGCAGTACTTC. V and J are TRBV12-3 or TRBV12-4 and TRBJ2-7; D is ambiguous. V was shortened by 2 bases and J by 0 bases, with 11 bases between the two germline ends. The CDR3 is 15 amino acids.

This sequence joins TRBV18 and TRBJ2-1, with D tentatively TRBD2 (6 bases). V was pared by 2 bases and J by 3 bases, with 11 bases between. The CDR3 is made up of 15 amino acids. Germline V lookup: CDR1 KGHSH, CDR2 LQKENI. The CDR3 sequence is CASSPMRDFYNEQFF. CDR3 sequence (DNA): TGTGCCAGCTCACCAATGCGGGACTTCTACAATGAGCAGTTCTTC.

The chain employs TRBV27 and TRBJ2-7; D is undetermined. Trimming stripped 6 bases from V and 6 bases from J, with 15 bases between. This CDR3 region has 13 residues. Germline CDR1 reads MNHEY; CDR2 reads SMNVEV (reference sequence). The CDR3 reads CASSQDGRFEQYF. Here the CDR3 DNA reads TGTGCCAGCAGCCAAGATGGTCGGTTCGAGCAGTACTTC.

This clonotype appeared a single time. V usage is TRBV9 and J usage is TRBJ2-7; no reliable D call. The germline CDR1 and CDR2 sequences are SGDLS and YYNGEE. The CDR3 contains 13 residues. V was cut by 1 base and J by 5 bases, with 10 bases left in between. CDR3 sequence (DNA): TGTGCCAGCAGCGTAAGTAGCTGGAACGAGCAGTACTTC. This sequence encodes CASSVSSWNEQYF.

The CDR3 is CASSVAEQYF. The DNA of the CDR3 is TGTGCCAGCAGTGTTGCCGAGCAGTACTTC. V gene TRBV2 combines with J gene TRBJ2-7; D unclear. The CDR3 loop spans 10 amino acids. Germline CDR1 is SNHLY and CDR2 is FYNNEI. V was pared by 4 bases and J by 6 bases, with 4 bases between.

The chain recombines TRBV29-1 with TRBJ2-5; 8 bases match TRBD1. Germline lookup yields CDR1 SQVTM and CDR2 ANQGSEA. The CDR3 consists of 14 residues. The V segment lost 4 bases and the J segment 6 bases; nucleotides outside the gene matches: 10. CDR3 residues: CSVGRIGQGQTQYF. The CDR3 DNA reads as TGCAGCGTTGGTAGGATAGGACAGGGTCAGACCCAGTACTTC. The whole variable domain, remainder taken from reference TRBV29-1 and TRBJ2-5, is SAVISQKPSRDICQRGTSLTIQCQVDSQVTMMFWYRQQPGQSLTLIATANQGSEATYESGFVIDKFPISRPNLTFSTLTVSNMSPEDSSIYLCSVGRIGQGQTQYFGPGTRLLVL.

The genes are TRBV30 and TRBJ1-2; D ambiguous. CDR3 length: 12 amino acids. V was pared by 2 bases and J by 8 bases, with 12 bases between. In germline, CDR1 is GTSNPN, CDR2 SVGIG (reference sequence). The DNA for the CDR3 is TGTGCCTGGAGTCCCCAAAGTGAAGGCTACACCTTC. It is translated as CAWSPQSEGYTF. Drawing the rest from reference TRBV30 and TRBJ1-2, the complete variable domain is SQTIHQWPATLVQPVGSPLSLECTVEGTSNPNLYWYRQAAGRGLQLLFYSVGIGQISSEVPQNLSASRPQDRQFILSSKKLLLSDSGFYLCAWSPQSEGYTFGSGTRLTVV.

The chain combines TRBV24-1 with TRBJ2-7; a possible D gene is TRBD1 (5 bases). V was cut by 5 bases and J by 3 bases, with 10 bases left in between. The CDR3 totals 13 residues. The germline V gene encodes CDR1 KGHDR and CDR2 SFDVKD. CDR3 nucleotides: TGTGCCACCAGTGCCAGGACACGCTACGAGCAGTACTTC. Translation gives CATSARTRYEQYF.

The genes are TRBV20-1 and TRBJ2-3; maybe TRBD2 (5 bases). Germline V gene sequence: CDR1 DFQATT, CDR2 SNEGSKA (reference sequence). The CDR3 length is 14 residues. V was trimmed by 3 bases and J by 1 base, leaving 11 bases between them. The CDR3 DNA is TGCAGTGCTAGGCCAGCGGTCGGCACAGATACGCAGTATTTT. This gives the protein CSARPAVGTDTQYF.

The V call is TRBV24-1, the J call TRBJ1-2, with TRBD1 matching over 11 bases. There are 14 residues in the CDR3. Trimming at V came to 6 bases and at J to 5 bases, leaving 4 bases not matched to a gene. Germline-derived CDR1 and CDR2 are KGHDR and SFDVKD. CDR3 residues: CATSQDRGPYGYTF. CDR3 in DNA: TGTGCCACCAGTCAGGACAGGGGGCCTTATGGCTACACCTTC.

The rearrangement links TRBV7-9 to TRBJ2-7, with D maybe TRBD1 (6 bases). V was shortened by 3 bases and J by 0 bases, with 18 bases between the two germline ends. Germline assignment: CDR1 SEHNR and CDR2 FQNEAQ (reference sequence). The CDR3 consists of 17 residues. As DNA, the CDR3 is TGTGCCAGCAGCTTCCAGCAAGGGACATCTAGCTCCTACGAGCAGTACTTC. Residues: CASSFQQGTSSSYEQYF.

The V call is TRBV4-1, the J call TRBJ2-1; perhaps TRBD2 as D (5 bases). The CDR3 has 19 residues. CDR1 and CDR2 (germline): MGHRA, YSYEKL. V was trimmed by 0 bases and J by 10 bases, leaving 28 bases between them. CDR3 loop: CASSQDPPRGRTYSYEQFF. The CDR3 region has the DNA TGCGCCAGCAGCCAAGACCCTCCCAGAGGGAGAACCTACAGTTACGAGCAGTTCTTC.

V gene TRBV20-1 combines with J gene TRBJ1-5, with D uncertain. The germline V gene encodes CDR1 DFQATT and CDR2 SNEGSKA (reference sequence). The CDR3 has 10 amino acids. Trimming stripped 5 bases from V and 4 bases from J, with 3 bases between. CDR3 sequence (DNA): TGCAGTGCTGCGAATCAGCCCCAGCATTTT. It codes for CSAANQPQHF.

This clonotype was observed once. This chain joins TRBV10-2 and TRBJ1-1; D not resolved. The V end lost 3 bases, the J end lost 3 bases, and 14 bases lay between the germline ends. Germline CDR1 reads WSHSY; CDR2 reads SAAADI. The CDR3 extends over 15 amino acids. CDR3 protein: CASSDALEGDTEAFF. CDR3 coding DNA: TGCGCCAGCAGTGATGCTTTAGAGGGTGACACTGAAGCTTTCTTT.

In this sample, this clonotype turned up once. This chain joins TRBV12-3 or TRBV12-4 and TRBJ1-6; perhaps TRBD1 as D (5 bases). There are 14 residues in the CDR3. V dropped 5 bases and J dropped 7 bases, with 12 bases sitting between them. CDR3 protein: CASSHNRLNSPLHF. The CDR3 DNA reads as TGTGCCAGCAGTCACAACAGGTTAAATTCACCCCTCCACTTT.

The chain carries TRBV29-1 and TRBJ2-2; D might be TRBD2 (6 bases). CDR3 length equals 15 residues. V was pared by 3 bases and J by 4 bases, with 15 bases between. Germline-derived CDR1 and CDR2 are SQVTM and ANQGSEA. The CDR3 nucleotides read TGCAGCGTTGAGGTTGCCAGGACTACCACCGGGGAGCTGTTTTTT. It codes for CSVEVARTTTGELFF.